Sequencing of this T cell receptor (beta chain) was carried out in a study of T cell responses to AZD1222 COVID-19 vaccine. Study overall: Second doses were pooled across both intervals (about 4 or about 12 weeks).

The CDR3 contains 12 residues. CDR1 LGHDT and CDR2 YNNKEL come from the germline V gene (reference sequence). The V gene lost 4 bases and the J gene lost 9 bases, with 9 bases spanning the gap. This clone was counted once. Its specificity is not known. The study, taken as a whole, reports: Spike-specific TCR breadth and depth were elevated following two AZD1222 doses. The donor group comprised mostly white British people and more females; the analysis possibly underestimated clonal diversity.

Only in-frame clones appear in the TCRdb table, and some are missing; sequencing was by immunoSEQ multiplex PCR. This sample yields fewer than 150,000 clones, of which around 87% are seen a single time; about 1.2% belongs to the top ten. The clonotype comes from an adult in good health. The sequencing used peripheral blood, collected on day 0 of AZD1222 vaccination. The J gene is TRBJ2-2, the V gene TRBV3-1 (or the pseudogene TRBV3-2); no firm D call. DNA for the CDR3: TGTGCCAGCAGCCCAGCCATCAGGGAGCTGTTTTTT. Translating it yields CASSPAIRELFF.